A selection of T cell receptor beta chains follows, all from one sample in a study of neoadjuvant anti-PD-1 for oral cavity cancer. Measured with immunoSEQ multiplex PCR; TCRdb has only the in-frame clones, and not every one. The sample holds roughly 36,000 clones, more than 35% seen once. The specimen was tumor tissue, collected after nivolumab (anti-PD-1) treatment. The source is a person aged 35 to 85 with oral cavity squamous cell carcinoma. Both conserved end residues are part of each CDR3. Fields, in order: J gene, D gene, clone size, V gene, CDR3 DNA, CDR3 protein. A D gene is named only where the DNA matches it firmly. Size values are once, few and many counts, or a class for expanded clones, and some rows have none.

>TRBJ1-2|.|.|TRBV19
TGTGCCAGTAGTCGCCGGGACGGATTAAACTATGGCTACACCTTC
CASSRRDGLNYGYTF
>TRBJ1-2|.|.|TRBV28
TGTGCCAGCAGTTTCGTGGTCGTCTCTGGCTACACCTTC
CASSFVVVSGYTF
>TRBJ1-2|TRBD1|.|TRBV7-9
TGTGCCAGCAGCACTCATGACAGGGTTGATGGCTACACCTTC
CASSTHDRVDGYTF
>TRBJ2-2|.|few|TRBV9
TGTGCCAGCAGCCCCCCAGTTGGGGGGAAAAGCGCCGGGGAGCTGTTTTTT
CASSPPVGGKSAGELFF
>TRBJ1-4|TRBD1|.|TRBV28
TGTGCCAGCAGTTCAGTCCCGGGACAGGGGGGGAAACTGTTTTTT
CASSSVPGQGGKLFF
>TRBJ2-7|TRBD1|few|TRBV13
TGTGCCAGCAGCCCCCGGTTTGGACAGGGGGTATCCTACGAGCAGTACTTC
CASSPRFGQGVSYEQYF
>TRBJ2-1|.|few|TRBV9
TGTGCCAGCAGCGTAGGTGAACGGGTCAATGAGCAGTTCTTC
CASSVGERVNEQFF
>TRBJ2-7|.|.|TRBV7-2
TGTGCCAGCAGCACTCCGGGACTTAAAACCTTC
CASSTPGLKTF
>TRBJ2-3|TRBD2|few|TRBV11-3
TGTGCCAGCAGCTTAGGCGGGGGGGCTCGCACAGATACGCAGTATTTT
CASSLGGGARTDTQYF
>TRBJ2-1|TRBD2|.|TRBV5-1
TGCGCCAGCAGCACCAGGGACTACTACAATGAGCAGTTCTTC
CASSTRDYYNEQFF
>TRBJ2-2|.|.|TRBV5-5
TGTGCCAGCAGCCGGAACACCGGGGAGCTGTTTTTT
CASSRNTGELFF
>TRBJ1-1|.|.|TRBV27
TGTGCCAGCAGTTTTTTTGGGAACACTGAAGCTTTCTTT
CASSFFGNTEAFF
>TRBJ1-2|.|.|TRBV5-6
TGTGCCAGCAGCTCAGGCCCACAGGGAAACTATGGCTACACCTTC
CASSSGPQGNYGYTF
>TRBJ1-2|.|.|TRBV10-2
TGCGCCAGCAGTGACGTAAACTATGGCTACACCTTC
CASSDVNYGYTF
>TRBJ2-1|TRBD1|.|TRBV29-1
TGCAGCGTTGAAGGGGCAGGGGGCTCCTACAATGAGCAGTTCTTC
CSVEGAGGSYNEQFF
>TRBJ2-7|TRBD1|few|TRBV5-1
TGCGCCAGCAGGCAGGGGGTGGCCTACGAGCAGTACTTC
CASRQGVAYEQYF
>TRBJ2-1|TRBD1|.|TRBV5-1
TGCGCCAGCAGCTTGGCGGGGACAGGGGGCCACAATGAGCAGTTCTTC
CASSLAGTGGHNEQFF
>TRBJ2-1|.|many|TRBV5-1
TGCGCCAGCAGCTTGGATTTCGGAGCCTACAATGAGCAGTTCTTC
CASSLDFGAYNEQFF
>TRBJ2-5|.|.|TRBV7-3
TGTGCCAGCAGCTTCAAAAGGGGAGAGACCCAGTACTTC
CASSFKRGETQYF
>TRBJ2-3|TRBD2|.|TRBV9
TGTGCCAGCAGCGTAAGAGGACTAGAAACCACAGATACGCAGTATTTT
CASSVRGLETTDTQYF
>TRBJ2-3|TRBD2|many|TRBV10-2
TGCGCCAGCAGTGATGGTCGGGGGGGCCGACCAGATACGCAGTATTTT
CASSDGRGGRPDTQYF
>TRBJ2-1|.|.|TRBV5-1
TGCGCCAGCAGCACCTCAGGGGCGAGGGAGCAGTTCTTC
CASSTSGAREQFF
>TRBJ2-5|TRBD1|few|TRBV28
TGTGCCAGCAGTACAACAGGGGGCGAAGAGACCCAGTACTTC
CASSTTGGEETQYF
>TRBJ1-3|.|few|TRBV29-1
TGCAGCGTTGACTTAGGATTCGACACCATATATTTT
CSVDLGFDTIYF
>TRBJ2-1|.|many|TRBV7-9
TGTGCCAGCAGTAAAAACAATGAGCAGTTCTTC
CASSKNNEQFF
>TRBJ2-1|.|few|TRBV5-1
TGCGCCAGCAGCCCGGGATTTCTCGGGCCTAACAATGAGCAGTTCTTC
CASSPGFLGPNNEQFF
>TRBJ2-7|.|few|TRBV20-1
TGCAGTGCTAGCACCGGATACGAGCAGTACTTC
CSASTGYEQYF
>TRBJ1-5|.|few|TRBV7-9
TGTGCCAGCAGCCAGGGACTGGGACAGCCCCAGCATTTT
CASSQGLGQPQHF
>TRBJ1-2|TRBD1|.|TRBV6-6
TGTGCCAGCAGGCGGGACAGCTATGGCTACACCTTC
CASRRDSYGYTF
>TRBJ1-1|TRBD1|.|TRBV5-1
TGCGCCAGCAGCACGAGGGACAGGGGCATTGCTTTCTTT
CASSTRDRGIAFF
>TRBJ2-5|TRBD1|.|TRBV28
TGTGCCAGCAGTTCGGCCGGGACAGGGCGAGAGACCCAGTACTTC
CASSSAGTGRETQYF
>TRBJ1-6|.|.|TRBV4-1
TGCGCCAGCAGCGCCGAGGGAGGAAGGAATTCACCCCTCCACTTT
CASSAEGGRNSPLHF
>TRBJ1-1|TRBD1|.|TRBV9
TGTGCCAGCAGCCCCATGGCCCGGGACAGGAACACTGAAGCTTTCTTT
CASSPMARDRNTEAFF
>TRBJ2-2|.|few|TRBV19
TGTGCCAGTAGTATTGGTTTTGGGCCCTTGGCCGGGGAGCTGTTTTTT
CASSIGFGPLAGELFF
>TRBJ1-2|TRBD1|.|TRBV7-3
TGTGCCAGCAGTCGATTAGGGACAGCCTATGGCTACACCTTC
CASSRLGTAYGYTF
>TRBJ2-1|TRBD2|.|TRBV23-1
TGCGCCAGCAGTCAATCGGTGCGGGGGTTGGGGATAGGGAATGAGCAGTTCTTC
CASSQSVRGLGIGNEQFF
>TRBJ2-5|.|.|TRBV6-1
TGTGCCAGCAGTGAAATACCGGGCTCACAAGAGACCCAGTACTTC
CASSEIPGSQETQYF
>TRBJ2-5|TRBD2|few|TRBV9
TGTGCCAGCAGCGAGGGACTAGCGGGGGCGGAGACCCAGTACTTC
CASSEGLAGAETQYF
>TRBJ1-1|.|.|TRBV4-2
TGTGCCAGCAGCCAAGATGCAGCCTACATGAACACTGAAGCTTTCTTT
CASSQDAAYMNTEAFF
>TRBJ2-7|.|.|TRBV11-2
TGTGCCAGCAGCTTAGAAGGTCCGGGTGGCTACGAGCAGTACTTC
CASSLEGPGGYEQYF
>TRBJ1-6|TRBD1|.|TRBV7-9
TGTGCCAGCAGCTTAGAGGGGGCAGATTCACCCCTCCACTTT
CASSLEGADSPLHF
>TRBJ2-4|.|few|TRBV7-8
TGTGCCAGCAGCTTCGACAGACAGTTGTCCAAAAACATTCAGTACTTC
CASSFDRQLSKNIQYF
>TRBJ2-7|.|.|TRBV28
TGTGCCAGCAGTTTGGAACATCGCGAGCAGTACTTC
CASSLEHREQYF
>TRBJ1-1|.|many|TRBV27
TGTGCCAGCAGTTTTACGGGGCAGGGGACTTCTGAAGCTTTCTTT
CASSFTGQGTSEAFF
>TRBJ2-2|TRBD2|few|TRBV11-3
TGTGCCAGCAGCTTAGTCGCGGGACTAGCGGGAGCCGGGGAGCTGTTTTTT
CASSLVAGLAGAGELFF
>TRBJ1-3|.|.|TRBV6-5
TGTGCCAGCAGTTATGACAGCCTCTCTGGAAACACCATATATTTT
CASSYDSLSGNTIYF
>TRBJ1-4|TRBD1|.|TRBV6-1
TGTGCCAGCAGTGCTATGCAGGGGGGTAATGAAAAACTGTTTTTT
CASSAMQGGNEKLFF
>TRBJ1-1|.|.|TRBV11-2
TGTGCCAGCAGCAGGTCCGTACAGGGTCTGGGGACTGAAGCTTTCTTT
CASSRSVQGLGTEAFF
>TRBJ2-7|.|.|TRBV20-1
TGCAGTGCCCGCGCGGGTTACGAGCAGTACTTC
CSARAGYEQYF
>TRBJ1-3|.|few|TRBV29-1
TGCAGCGGAGTGGACTCTGGAAACACCATATATTTT
CSGVDSGNTIYF
>TRBJ1-2|TRBD1|.|TRBV27
TGTGCCAGCAGCACCGGGACAGGGGGCGATCTACGAGGCTACACCTTC
CASSTGTGGDLRGYTF
>TRBJ2-7|TRBD2|.|TRBV27
TGTGCCGCGGGGGTCTACGAGCAGTACTTC
CAAGVYEQYF
>TRBJ2-3|TRBD2|.|TRBV30
TGTGCCTGGAGTCCCGTGGGCGGGAGGGCAGATACGCAGTATTTT
CAWSPVGGRADTQYF
>TRBJ1-1|.|.|TRBV20-1
TGCAGTGCTAGAGATCTGACTGAAGCTTTCTTT
CSARDLTEAFF